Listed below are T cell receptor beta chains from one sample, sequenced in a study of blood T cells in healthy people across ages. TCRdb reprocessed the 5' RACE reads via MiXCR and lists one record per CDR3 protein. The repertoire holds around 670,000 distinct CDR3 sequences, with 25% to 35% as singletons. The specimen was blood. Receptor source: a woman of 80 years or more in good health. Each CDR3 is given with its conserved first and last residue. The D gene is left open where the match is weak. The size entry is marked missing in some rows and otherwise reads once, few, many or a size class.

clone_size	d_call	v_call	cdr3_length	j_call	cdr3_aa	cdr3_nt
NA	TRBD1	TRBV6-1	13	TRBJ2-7	CASSGIAGGEQYF	TGTGCCAGCAGTGGCATTGCAGGGGGCGAGCAGTACTTC
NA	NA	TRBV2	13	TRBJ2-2	CASRETVTGELFF	TGTGCCAGCAGGGAGACGGTCACCGGGGAGCTGTTTTTT
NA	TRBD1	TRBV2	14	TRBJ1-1	CASRAGTENTEAFF	TGTGCCAGCAGAGCCGGGACAGAGAACACTGAAGCTTTCTTT
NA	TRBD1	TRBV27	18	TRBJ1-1	CASSPSMGQGGWVAEAFF	TGTGCCAGCAGTCCTTCCATGGGACAGGGCGGCTGGGTTGCTGAAGCTTTCTTT
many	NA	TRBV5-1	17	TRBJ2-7	CASRTAMGGGPPEEQYF	TGCGCCAGCAGGACGGCGATGGGGGGCGGACCCCCAGAGGAGCAGTACTTC
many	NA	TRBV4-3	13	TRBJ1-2	CASSQSGVYGYTF	TGCGCCAGCAGCCAAAGCGGCGTCTATGGCTACACCTTC
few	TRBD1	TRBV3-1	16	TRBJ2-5	CASSQFGTGVNNEQYF	TGTGCCAGCAGCCAATTCGGGACAGGGGTCAACAATGAGCAGTACTTC
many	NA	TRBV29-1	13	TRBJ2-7	CSVDQTGTSEQYF	TGCAGCGTTGACCAAACAGGGACAAGCGAGCAGTACTTC
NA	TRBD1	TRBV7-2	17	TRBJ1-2	CTSSSYTAQGVNCGYTF	TGTACCAGCAGCTCCTACACCGCGCAGGGGGTTAACTGTGGCTACACCTTC
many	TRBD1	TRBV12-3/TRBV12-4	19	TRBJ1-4	CASRSTGAADGTTNEKLFF	TGTGCCAGCAGATCCACAGGGGCCGCTGACGGCACAACTAATGAAAAACTGTTTTTT
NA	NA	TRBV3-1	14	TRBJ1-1	CASNQNGLNTEAFF	TGTGCCAGCAACCAAAACGGCCTTAACACTGAAGCTTTCTTT
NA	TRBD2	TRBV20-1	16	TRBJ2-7	CSARDFTSGRGGEQYF	TGCAGTGCTAGAGACTTTACTAGCGGGAGAGGAGGCGAGCAGTACTTC
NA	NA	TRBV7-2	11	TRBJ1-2	CASSPGVGYTF	TGTGCCAGCAGCCCAGGGGTTGGCTACACCTTC
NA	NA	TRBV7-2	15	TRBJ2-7	CASSPIHRGGNEQYF	TGTGCCAGCAGCCCCATCCACCGGGGAGGCAATGAGCAGTACTTC
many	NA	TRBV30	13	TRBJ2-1	CAWSRPARNEQFF	TGTGCCTGGAGTCGTCCAGCCCGGAATGAGCAGTTCTTC